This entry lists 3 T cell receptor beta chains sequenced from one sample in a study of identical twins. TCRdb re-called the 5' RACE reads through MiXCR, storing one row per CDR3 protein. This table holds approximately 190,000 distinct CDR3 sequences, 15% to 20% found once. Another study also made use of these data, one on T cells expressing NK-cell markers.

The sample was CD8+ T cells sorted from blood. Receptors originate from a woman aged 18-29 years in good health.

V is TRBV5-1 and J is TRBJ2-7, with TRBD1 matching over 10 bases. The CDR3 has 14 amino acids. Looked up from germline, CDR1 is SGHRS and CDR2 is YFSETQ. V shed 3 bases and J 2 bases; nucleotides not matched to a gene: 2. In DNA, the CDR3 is TGCGCCAGCAGCTACGGGACAGGGGCCTACGAGCAGTACTTC. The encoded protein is CASSYGTGAYEQYF.

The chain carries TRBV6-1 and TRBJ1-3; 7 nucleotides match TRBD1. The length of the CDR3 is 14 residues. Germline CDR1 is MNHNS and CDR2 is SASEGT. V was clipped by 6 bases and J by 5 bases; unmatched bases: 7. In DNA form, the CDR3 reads TGTGCCAGCAGGACGACAGGGCGACGAAACACCATATATTTT. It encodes CASRTTGRRNTIYF.

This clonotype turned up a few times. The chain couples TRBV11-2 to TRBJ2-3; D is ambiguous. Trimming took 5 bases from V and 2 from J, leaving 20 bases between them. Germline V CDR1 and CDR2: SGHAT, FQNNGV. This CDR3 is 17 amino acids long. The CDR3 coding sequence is TGTGCCAGCAGCCCCGTTTTTCTCGCGGAATCCACAGATACGCAGTATTTT. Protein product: CASSPVFLAESTDTQYF.